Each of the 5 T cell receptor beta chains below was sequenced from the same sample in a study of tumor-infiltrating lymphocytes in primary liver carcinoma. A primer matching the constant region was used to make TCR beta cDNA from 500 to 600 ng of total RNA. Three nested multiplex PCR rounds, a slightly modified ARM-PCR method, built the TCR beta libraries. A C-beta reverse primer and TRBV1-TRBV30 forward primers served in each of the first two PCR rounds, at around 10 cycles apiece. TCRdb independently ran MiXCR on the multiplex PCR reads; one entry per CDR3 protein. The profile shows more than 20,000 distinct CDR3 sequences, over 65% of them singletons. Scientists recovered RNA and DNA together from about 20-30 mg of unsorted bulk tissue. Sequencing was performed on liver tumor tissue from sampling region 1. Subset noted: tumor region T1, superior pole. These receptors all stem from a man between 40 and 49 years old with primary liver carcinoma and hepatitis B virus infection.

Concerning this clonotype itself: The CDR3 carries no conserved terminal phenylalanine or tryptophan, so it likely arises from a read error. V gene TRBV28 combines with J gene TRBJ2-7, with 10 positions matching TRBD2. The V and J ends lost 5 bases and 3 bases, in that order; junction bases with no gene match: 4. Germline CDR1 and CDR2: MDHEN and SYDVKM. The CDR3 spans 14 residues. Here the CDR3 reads CASSTLAGNYEQYS. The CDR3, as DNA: TGTGCCAGCAGTACACTAGCGGGAAACTACGAGCAGTACTCC.

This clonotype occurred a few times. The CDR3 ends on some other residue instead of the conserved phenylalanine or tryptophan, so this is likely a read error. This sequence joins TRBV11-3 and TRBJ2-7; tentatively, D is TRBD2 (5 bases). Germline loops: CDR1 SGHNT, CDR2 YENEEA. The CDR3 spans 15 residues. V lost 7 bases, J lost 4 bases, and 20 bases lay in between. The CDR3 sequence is CASNAGGTVGYEQYL. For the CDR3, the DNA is TGTGCCAGCAACGCCGGAGGTACAGTCGGTTACGAGCAGTACTTG.

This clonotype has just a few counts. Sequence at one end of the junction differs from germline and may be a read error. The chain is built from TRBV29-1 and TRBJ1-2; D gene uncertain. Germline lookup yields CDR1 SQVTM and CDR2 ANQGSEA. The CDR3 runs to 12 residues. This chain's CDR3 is CSVRVNYTGYTF. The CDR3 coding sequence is TGCAGCGTTAGAGTCAACTACACTGGCTACACTTTC. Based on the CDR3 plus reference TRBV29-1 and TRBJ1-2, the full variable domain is SAVISQKPSRDICQRGTSLTIQCQVDSQVTMMFWYRQQPGQSLTLIATANQGSEATYESGFVIDKFPISRPNLTFSTLTVSNMSPEDSSIYLCSVRVNYTGYTFGSGTRLTVV.

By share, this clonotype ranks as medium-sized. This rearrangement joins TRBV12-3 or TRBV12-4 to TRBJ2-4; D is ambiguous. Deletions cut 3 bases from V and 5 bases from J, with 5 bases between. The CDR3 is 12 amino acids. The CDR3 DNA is TGTGCCAGCAGTTTGTCCCAAAACATTCAGTACTTC. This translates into CASSLSQNIQYF.

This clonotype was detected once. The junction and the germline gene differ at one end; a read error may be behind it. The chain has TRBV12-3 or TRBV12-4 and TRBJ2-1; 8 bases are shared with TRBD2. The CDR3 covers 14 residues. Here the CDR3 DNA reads TGTGCCAGCAGTTTTCGGGAGGGGCCCAATGGGCAGTTCTTC. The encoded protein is CASSFREGPNGQFF.